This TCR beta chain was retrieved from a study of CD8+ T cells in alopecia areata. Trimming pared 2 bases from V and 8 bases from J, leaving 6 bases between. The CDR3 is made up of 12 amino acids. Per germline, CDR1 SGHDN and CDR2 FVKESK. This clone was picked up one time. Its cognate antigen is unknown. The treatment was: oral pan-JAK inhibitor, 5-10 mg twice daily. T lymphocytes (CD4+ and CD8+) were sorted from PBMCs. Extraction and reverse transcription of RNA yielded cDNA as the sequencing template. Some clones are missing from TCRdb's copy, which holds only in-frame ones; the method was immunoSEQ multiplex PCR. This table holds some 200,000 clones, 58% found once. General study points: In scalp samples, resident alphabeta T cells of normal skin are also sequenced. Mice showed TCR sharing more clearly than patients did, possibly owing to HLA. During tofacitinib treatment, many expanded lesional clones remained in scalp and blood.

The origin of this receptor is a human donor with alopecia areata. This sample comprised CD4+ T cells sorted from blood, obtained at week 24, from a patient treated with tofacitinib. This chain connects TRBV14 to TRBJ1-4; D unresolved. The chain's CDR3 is CASSQIQEKLFF. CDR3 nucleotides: TGTGCCAGCAGCCAAATACAGGAAAAACTGTTTTTT.